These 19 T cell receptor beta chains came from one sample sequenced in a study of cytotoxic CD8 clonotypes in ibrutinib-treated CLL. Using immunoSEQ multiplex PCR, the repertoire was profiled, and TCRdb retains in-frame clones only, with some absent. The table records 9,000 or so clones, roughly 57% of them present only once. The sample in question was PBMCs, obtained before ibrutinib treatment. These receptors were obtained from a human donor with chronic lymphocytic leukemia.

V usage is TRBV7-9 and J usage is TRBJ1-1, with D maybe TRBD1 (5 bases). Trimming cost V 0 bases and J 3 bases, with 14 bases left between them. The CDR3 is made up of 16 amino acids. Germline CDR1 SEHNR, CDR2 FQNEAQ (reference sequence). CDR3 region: CASSLALGEVDTEAFF. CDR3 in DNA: TGTGCCAGCAGCTTAGCATTGGGGGAGGTGGACACTGAAGCTTTCTTT.

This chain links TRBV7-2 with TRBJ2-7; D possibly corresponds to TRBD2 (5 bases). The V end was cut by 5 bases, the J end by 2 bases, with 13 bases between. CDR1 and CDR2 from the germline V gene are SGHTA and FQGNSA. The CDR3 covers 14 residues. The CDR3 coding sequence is TGTGCCAGCAGCATACCCGGGGAGACCTACGAGCAGTACTTC. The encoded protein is CASSIPGETYEQYF.

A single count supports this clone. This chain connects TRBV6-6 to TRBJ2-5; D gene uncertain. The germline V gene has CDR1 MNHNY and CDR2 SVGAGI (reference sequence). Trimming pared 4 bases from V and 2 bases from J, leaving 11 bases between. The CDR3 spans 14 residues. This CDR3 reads CASSSRQIQETQYF. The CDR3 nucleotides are TGTGCCAGCAGTTCGCGTCAGATACAAGAGACCCAGTACTTC.

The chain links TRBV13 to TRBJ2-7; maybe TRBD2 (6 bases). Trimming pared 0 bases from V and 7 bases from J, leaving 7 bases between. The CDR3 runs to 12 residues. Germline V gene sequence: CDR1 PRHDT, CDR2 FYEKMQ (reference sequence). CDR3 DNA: TGTGCCAGCAGCTTAGGTCGGGGGGAGCAGTACTTC. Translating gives CASSLGRGEQYF.

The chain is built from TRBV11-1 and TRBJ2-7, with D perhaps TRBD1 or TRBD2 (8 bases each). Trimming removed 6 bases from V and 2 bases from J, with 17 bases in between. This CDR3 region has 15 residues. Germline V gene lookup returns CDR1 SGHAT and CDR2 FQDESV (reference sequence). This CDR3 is CASSGGGTGAYEQYF. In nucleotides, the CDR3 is TGTGCCAGCAGTGGCGGGGGGACAGGAGCCTACGAGCAGTACTTC.

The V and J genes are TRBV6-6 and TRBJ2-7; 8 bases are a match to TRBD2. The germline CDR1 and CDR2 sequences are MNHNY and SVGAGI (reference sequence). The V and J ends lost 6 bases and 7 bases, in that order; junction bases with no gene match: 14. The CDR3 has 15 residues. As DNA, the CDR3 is TGTGCCAGCAGACCACCCTCCGGGACTAGGGCTGAGCAGTACTTC. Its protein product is CASRPPSGTRAEQYF.

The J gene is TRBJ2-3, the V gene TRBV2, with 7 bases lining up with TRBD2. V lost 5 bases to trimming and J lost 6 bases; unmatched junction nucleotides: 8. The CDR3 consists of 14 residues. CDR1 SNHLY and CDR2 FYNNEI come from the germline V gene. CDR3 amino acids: CASSSSLLADTQYF. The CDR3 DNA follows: TGTGCCAGCAGTTCCTCCTTACTAGCGGATACGCAGTATTTT.

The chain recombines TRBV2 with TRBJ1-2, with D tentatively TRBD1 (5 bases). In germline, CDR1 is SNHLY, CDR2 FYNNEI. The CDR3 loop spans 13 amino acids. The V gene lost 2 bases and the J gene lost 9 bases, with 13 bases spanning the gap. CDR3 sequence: CASSELGEESYTF. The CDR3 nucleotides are TGTGCCAGCAGTGAACTGGGGGAAGAGAGCTACACCTTC.

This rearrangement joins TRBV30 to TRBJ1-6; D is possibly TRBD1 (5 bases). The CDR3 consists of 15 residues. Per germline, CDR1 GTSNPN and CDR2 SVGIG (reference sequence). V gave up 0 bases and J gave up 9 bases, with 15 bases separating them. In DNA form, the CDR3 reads TGTGCCTGGAGTGTAAAGAGAGGGACCGGTTCACCCCTCCACTTT. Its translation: CAWSVKRGTGSPLHF. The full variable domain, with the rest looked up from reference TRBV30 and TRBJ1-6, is SQTIHQWPATLVQPVGSPLSLECTVEGTSNPNLYWYRQAAGRGLQLLFYSVGIGQISSEVPQNLSASRPQDRQFILSSKKLLLSDSGFYLCAWSVKRGTGSPLHFGNGTRLTVT.

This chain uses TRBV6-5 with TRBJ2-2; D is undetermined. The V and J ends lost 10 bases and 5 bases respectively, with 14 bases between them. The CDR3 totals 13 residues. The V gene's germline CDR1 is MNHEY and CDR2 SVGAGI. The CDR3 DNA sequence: TGTGCCATACAACAAACTTTGACCGGGGAGCTGTTTTTT. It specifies CAIQQTLTGELFF.

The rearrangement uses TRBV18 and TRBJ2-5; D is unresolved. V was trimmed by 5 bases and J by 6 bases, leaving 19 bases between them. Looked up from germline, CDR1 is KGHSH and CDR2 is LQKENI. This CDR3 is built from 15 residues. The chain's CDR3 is CASSASVQLGKTQYF. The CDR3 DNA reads TGTGCCAGCTCAGCCAGTGTACAGCTGGGAAAGACCCAGTACTTC. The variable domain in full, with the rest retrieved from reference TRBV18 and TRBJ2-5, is NAGVMQNPRHLVRRRGQEARLRCSPMKGHSHVYWYRQLPEEGLKFMVYLQKENIIDESGMPKERFSAEFPKEGPSILRIQQVVRGDSAAYFCASSASVQLGKTQYFGPGTRLLVL.

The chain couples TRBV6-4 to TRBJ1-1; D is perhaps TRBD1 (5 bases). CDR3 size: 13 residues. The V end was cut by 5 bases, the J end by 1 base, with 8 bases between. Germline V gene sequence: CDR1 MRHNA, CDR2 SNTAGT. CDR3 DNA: TGTGCCAGCAGTCGACAGAAGAACACTGAAGCTTTCTTT. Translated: CASSRQKNTEAFF.

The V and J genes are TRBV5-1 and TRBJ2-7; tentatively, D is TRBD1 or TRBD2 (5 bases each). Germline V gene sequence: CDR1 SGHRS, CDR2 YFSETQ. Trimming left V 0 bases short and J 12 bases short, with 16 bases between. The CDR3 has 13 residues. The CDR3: CASSLGPGPQVYF. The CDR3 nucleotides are TGCGCCAGCAGCTTGGGGCCGGGACCCCAGGTGTACTTC. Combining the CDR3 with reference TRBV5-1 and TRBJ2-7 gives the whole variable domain KAGVTQTPRYLIKTRGQQVTLSCSPISGHRSVSWYQQTPGQGLQFLFEYFSETQRNKGNFPGRFSGRQFSNSRSEMNVSTLELGDSALYLCASSLGPGPQVYFGPGTRLTVT.

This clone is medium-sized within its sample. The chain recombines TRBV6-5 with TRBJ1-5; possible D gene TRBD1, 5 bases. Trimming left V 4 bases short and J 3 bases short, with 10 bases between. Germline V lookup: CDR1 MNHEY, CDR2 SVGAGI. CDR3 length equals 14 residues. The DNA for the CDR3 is TGTGCCAGCAGTTCAGGGTGGGACAATCAGCCCCAGCATTTT. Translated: CASSSGWDNQPQHF.

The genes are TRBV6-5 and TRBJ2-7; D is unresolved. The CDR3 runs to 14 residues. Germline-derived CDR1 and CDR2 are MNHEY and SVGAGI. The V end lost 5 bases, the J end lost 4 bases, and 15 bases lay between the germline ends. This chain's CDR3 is CASSRRNIWYEQYF. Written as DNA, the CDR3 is TGTGCCAGCAGTCGAAGGAATATCTGGTACGAGCAGTACTTC.

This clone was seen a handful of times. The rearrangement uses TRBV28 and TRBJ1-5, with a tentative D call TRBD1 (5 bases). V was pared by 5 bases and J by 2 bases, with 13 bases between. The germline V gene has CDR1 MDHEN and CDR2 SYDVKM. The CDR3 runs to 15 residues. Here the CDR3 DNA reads TGTGCCAGCAGTCCGTGGGGGGTTGGCAATCAGCCCCAGCATTTT. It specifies CASSPWGVGNQPQHF.

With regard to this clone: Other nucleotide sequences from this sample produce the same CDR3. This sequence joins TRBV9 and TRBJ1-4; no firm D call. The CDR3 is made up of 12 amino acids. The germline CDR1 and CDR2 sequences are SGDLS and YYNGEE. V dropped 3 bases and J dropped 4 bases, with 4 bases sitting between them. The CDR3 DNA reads TGTGCCAGCAGCGGGCTTAATGAAAAACTGTTTTTT. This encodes CASSGLNEKLFF.

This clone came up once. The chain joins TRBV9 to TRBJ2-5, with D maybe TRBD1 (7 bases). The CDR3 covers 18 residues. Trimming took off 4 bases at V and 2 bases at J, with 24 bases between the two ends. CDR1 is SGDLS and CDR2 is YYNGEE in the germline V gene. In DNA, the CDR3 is TGTGCCAGCAGCAAAACCAGGGGGGAGAACCCCCGACAAGAGACCCAGTACTTC. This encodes CASSKTRGENPRQETQYF.

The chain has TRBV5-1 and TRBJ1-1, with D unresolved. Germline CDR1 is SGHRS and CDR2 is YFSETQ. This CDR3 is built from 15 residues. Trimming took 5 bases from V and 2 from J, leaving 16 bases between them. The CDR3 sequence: CASSLTGPGNTEAFF. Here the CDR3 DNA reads TGCGCCAGCAGTTTAACCGGGCCAGGCAACACTGAAGCTTTCTTT.